One sample yielded the 23 T cell receptor beta chains listed below, sequenced in a study of blood T cell repertoires in COVID-19. TCRdb keeps only in-frame clones here, not all; method: immunoSEQ multiplex PCR. This sample has around 100,000 clones, with nearly 90% found just once. Sequences were obtained from peripheral blood. These receptor sequences come from a man aged 45-65 years in a cohort sampled during active COVID-19.

This rearrangement joins TRBV7-9 to TRBJ2-2, with 9 bases that match TRBD2. With 5 bases clipped from V and 4 bases from J, the junction kept 8 bases outside the gene matches. Germline assignment: CDR1 SEHNR and CDR2 FQNEAQ (reference sequence). The CDR3 covers 16 residues. CDR3 amino acids: CASSQKRGEGTGELFF. CDR3 DNA: TGTGCCAGCAGCCAGAAGCGGGGGGAAGGCACCGGGGAGCTGTTTTTT.

This chain joins TRBV28 and TRBJ1-3, with D possibly matching TRBD1 (5 bases). Trimming stripped 7 bases from V and 2 bases from J, with 15 bases between. The CDR3 is 15 residues long. Looked up from germline, CDR1 is MDHEN and CDR2 is SYDVKM. CDR3: CASTTGGVAGNTIYF. The DNA of the CDR3 is TGTGCCAGCACTACCGGAGGGGTTGCTGGAAACACCATATATTTT. Complete variable domain (other parts from reference TRBV28 and TRBJ1-3): DVKVTQSSRYLVKRTGEKVFLECVQDMDHENMFWYRQDPGLGLRLIYFSYDVKMKEKGDIPEGYSVSREKKERFSLILESASTNQTSMYLCASTTGGVAGNTIYFGEGSWLTVV.

This clone came up once. V usage is TRBV5-1 and J usage is TRBJ1-1; D ambiguous. Trimming took 4 bases from V and 3 from J, leaving 10 bases between them. Germline CDR1 and CDR2: SGHRS and YFSETQ. The CDR3 contains 13 residues. The CDR3 loop is CASSATADTEAFF. CDR3 bases: TGCGCCAGCAGCGCAACAGCGGACACTGAAGCTTTCTTT. Full variable domain (remainder filled in from reference TRBV5-1 and TRBJ1-1): KAGVTQTPRYLIKTRGQQVTLSCSPISGHRSVSWYQQTPGQGLQFLFEYFSETQRNKGNFPGRFSGRQFSNSRSEMNVSTLELGDSALYLCASSATADTEAFFGQGTRLTVV.

The V and J genes are TRBV10-2 and TRBJ2-2; TRBD2 agrees at 7 bases. The CDR3 sequence is 15 residues long. V lost 7 bases and J lost 4; bases outside the gene matches: 9. Germline CDR1 reads WSHSY; CDR2 reads SAAADI. CDR3 protein: CASTLGLGVTGELFF. In nucleotides, the CDR3 is TGCGCCAGCACCCTTGGACTAGGCGTCACCGGGGAGCTGTTTTTT.

The chain has TRBV7-2 and TRBJ2-2, with 11 bases matching TRBD2. The CDR3 extends over 16 amino acids. Trimming removed 5 bases from V and 8 bases from J; junction bases left unmatched: 10. Germline assignment: CDR1 SGHTA and CDR2 FQGNSA. CDR3: CASSLLAGGALGELFF. The DNA of the CDR3 is TGTGCCAGCAGCCTTCTAGCGGGGGGCGCTTTGGGGGAGCTGTTTTTT.

This clone has just a few counts. The chain joins TRBV9 to TRBJ2-2; D remains unclear. Germline V gives CDR1 SGDLS, CDR2 YYNGEE. The CDR3 length is 15 residues. Trimming stripped 0 bases from V and 5 bases from J, with 11 bases between. CDR3 nucleotide sequence: TGTGCCAGCAGCGTAGGCTGGGCCCGGACCGGGGAGCTGTTTTTT. Amino acid sequence: CASSVGWARTGELFF.

This chain uses TRBV19 with TRBJ1-2; no clear D. The CDR3 contains 12 residues. Looked up from germline, CDR1 is LNHDA and CDR2 is SQIVND (reference sequence). V was shortened by 5 bases and J by 5 bases, with 9 bases between the two germline ends. The CDR3 sequence: CASSFLGYGYTF. The CDR3 nucleotides read TGTGCCAGTAGTTTCCTCGGGTATGGCTACACCTTC.

The rearrangement joins TRBV7-9 to TRBJ1-2; TRBD1 agrees at 11 bases. CDR1 and CDR2 (germline): SEHNR, FQNEAQ (reference sequence). The CDR3 is made up of 15 amino acids. Trimming at V came to 5 bases and at J to 8 bases, leaving 10 bases not matched to a gene. The CDR3 coding sequence is TGTGCCAGCAGCGGGGCGGACAGGGGGCTGGGGGGCTACACCTTC. Protein product: CASSGADRGLGGYTF. Variable domain in full (rest from reference TRBV7-9 and TRBJ1-2): DTGVSQNPRHKITKRGQNVTFRCDPISEHNRLYWYRQTLGQGPEFLTYFQNEAQLEKSRLLSDRFSAERPKGSFSTLEIQRTEQGDSAMYLCASSGADRGLGGYTFGSGTRLTVV.

The rearrangement uses TRBV15 and TRBJ2-3; D is unresolved. CDR1 and CDR2 (germline): LNHNV, YYDKDF (reference sequence). The CDR3 length is 15 residues. Trimming removed 1 base from V and 2 bases from J, with 10 bases in between. This CDR3 is CATSRAGEFTDTQYF. In nucleotides, the CDR3 is TGTGCCACCAGCAGAGCTGGAGAGTTCACAGATACGCAGTATTTT.

The CDR3 DNA follows: TGTGCCAGTGGGGGACAGGGGGCGCGGTCAGGGGCCAACGTCCTGACTTTC. This codes for CASGGQGARSGANVLTF. The J gene is TRBJ2-6, the V gene TRBV19; TRBD1 agrees at 12 bases. The length of the CDR3 is 17 residues. Germline CDR1 is LNHDA and CDR2 is SQIVND (reference sequence). V lost 8 bases and J lost 4; bases outside the gene matches: 9.

The gene calls are TRBV4-1 and TRBJ2-1, with a tentative D call TRBD2 (6 bases). This CDR3 spans 15 amino acids. The germline gives CDR1 MGHRA, CDR2 YSYEKL. Deletions cut 2 bases from V and 8 bases from J, with 16 bases between. CDR3 residues: CASSQQIGGDYEQFF. CDR3 nucleotide sequence: TGCGCCAGCAGCCAACAGATTGGCGGGGACTATGAGCAGTTCTTC.

The rearrangement joins TRBV5-1 to TRBJ2-1, with TRBD2 matching 7 bases. The CDR3 sequence is 18 residues long. V was clipped by 4 bases and J by 1 base; unmatched bases: 14. Germline V gene lookup returns CDR1 SGHRS and CDR2 YFSETQ. The CDR3 region is CASSVEVKRGRSYNEQFF. CDR3 nucleotide sequence: TGCGCCAGCAGCGTGGAGGTAAAGCGGGGCCGGTCCTACAATGAGCAGTTCTTC.

The gene calls are TRBV6-5 and TRBJ2-7; 7 nucleotides agree with TRBD1. Germline-derived CDR1 and CDR2 are MNHEY and SVGAGI. Germline trimming cut 6 bases from V and 4 bases from J; bases unmatched to any gene: 3. The CDR3 has 12 amino acids. The CDR3 sequence: CASRATGYEQYV. The CDR3 coding sequence is TGTGCCAGCAGGGCGACAGGGTACGAGCAGTACGTC.

The table lists this clone with a count of one. V usage is TRBV5-6 and J usage is TRBJ2-7; a possible D gene is TRBD2 (7 bases). This CDR3 comprises 15 residues. V was cut by 0 bases and J by 8 bases, with 18 bases left in between. Per germline, CDR1 SGHDT and CDR2 YYEEEE. CDR3 loop: CASSLAGGHDLKQYF. The CDR3 bases are TGTGCCAGCAGCTTGGCGGGGGGACACGATTTAAAGCAGTACTTC.

The V call is TRBV7-9, the J call TRBJ2-3, with a tentative D call TRBD1 (5 bases). CDR3 length equals 14 residues. Germline V gene sequence: CDR1 SEHNR, CDR2 FQNEAQ (reference sequence). The V and J ends lost 2 bases and 5 bases respectively, with 11 bases between them. The chain's CDR3 is CASSLSGFEDTQYF. CDR3 DNA sequence: TGTGCCAGCAGCTTATCAGGGTTTGAAGATACGCAGTATTTT.

The chain is built from TRBV28 and TRBJ2-7, with D tentatively TRBD2 (5 bases). Germline V lookup: CDR1 MDHEN, CDR2 SYDVKM. Trimming removed 6 bases at V and 0 bases at J, with 9 bases between. CDR3 length: 13 residues. CDR3 in amino acids: CASRGRGSYEQYV. CDR3 nucleotides: TGTGCCAGCAGGGGCCGGGGCTCCTACGAGCAGTACGTC.

V gene TRBV6-2 or TRBV6-3 combines with J gene TRBJ2-2; tentatively, D is TRBD1 (6 bases). Germline lookup yields CDR1 MNHEY and CDR2 SVGEGT. CDR3 length: 14 residues. Trimming took 5 bases from V and 6 from J, leaving 13 bases between them. Here the CDR3 reads CASSPGASAGELFF. The CDR3 DNA sequence: TGTGCCAGCAGTCCAGGGGCGAGTGCCGGGGAGCTGTTTTTT.

The J gene is TRBJ1-3, the V gene TRBV28; weak D call: TRBD1 (5 bases). Trimming left V 3 bases short and J 0 bases short, with 15 bases between. Germline values: CDR1 MDHEN, CDR2 SYDVKM. CDR3 size: 17 residues. This chain's CDR3 is CASSFNPWGPSGNTIYF. CDR3 bases: TGTGCCAGCAGTTTTAACCCCTGGGGCCCCTCTGGAAACACCATATATTTT.

The V call is TRBV28, the J call TRBJ2-5; 8 bases are a match to TRBD2. Germline lookup yields CDR1 MDHEN and CDR2 SYDVKM. CDR3 length equals 15 residues. Losses at the gene ends were 4 bases for V and 2 bases for J; bases not matched to a gene: 6. In nucleotides, the CDR3 is TGTGCCAGCAGTTCCCTGGCGGGGGGACAAGAGACCCAGTACTTC. As protein: CASSSLAGGQETQYF.

CDR3 in DNA: TGCAGTGCTAGTTATACTAGCGGGGTTACGGAGACCCAGTACTTC. This codes for CSASYTSGVTETQYF. The V and J genes are TRBV20-1 and TRBJ2-5; TRBD2 agrees at 10 bases. The CDR3 contains 15 residues. In germline, CDR1 is DFQATT, CDR2 SNEGSKA (reference sequence). The trim removed 3 bases at V and 5 bases at J, leaving 9 bases unmatched.

V and J are TRBV5-3 and TRBJ2-7; 9 positions agree with TRBD2. TRBV5-3 counts as an open reading frame of uncertain function. Trimming removed 4 bases from V and 3 bases from J; junction bases left unmatched: 14. The CDR3 contains 17 residues. CDR3 loop: CARSKGTSSTCDYEQYV. CDR3 sequence (DNA): TGTGCCAGAAGCAAAGGGACTAGCAGTACGTGTGACTACGAGCAGTACGTC.

This clone was recorded once. This chain links TRBV6-1 with TRBJ2-1, with unresolved D. Germline V gene data show CDR1 as MNHNS and CDR2 as SASEGT. Trimming cost V 1 base and J 8 bases, with 12 bases left between them. The CDR3 sequence is 14 residues long. Here the CDR3 reads CASSEDYTGDEQFF. The CDR3, as DNA: TGTGCCAGCAGTGAAGACTATACCGGCGATGAGCAGTTCTTC.

The chain links TRBV7-6 to TRBJ2-3, with D unresolved. CDR3 length: 15 residues. The V end lost 2 bases, the J end lost 0 bases, and 9 bases lay between the germline ends. Per the germline V gene, CDR1 is SGHVS and CDR2 is FNYEAQ. The DNA for the CDR3 is TGTGCCAGCAGCTTAAGCGATGGAAGCACAGATACGCAGTATTTT. It specifies CASSLSDGSTDTQYF.